Shown below are 18 T cell receptor beta chains from a single sample sequenced in a study of cytomegalovirus exposure and HLA in healthy donors. PCR used 60 Vbeta primers and 13 Jbeta primers. Sequencing used immunoSEQ multiplex PCR; TCRdb keeps in-frame clones, though not all of them. The sample records under 150,000 clones, approximately 78% being singletons. Source material: PBMCs. The receptor source for this set is a woman in her forties in good health and CMV-seropositive.

V is TRBV10-3 and J is TRBJ2-5, with TRBD2 matching over 7 bases. The V gene's germline CDR1 is ENHRY and CDR2 SYGVKD. V was pared by 5 bases and J by 2 bases, with 2 bases of the junction left unmatched. The CDR3 contains 13 residues. CDR3 sequence reads: CAISRLAQETQYF. Written as DNA, the CDR3 is TGTGCCATCAGTAGACTAGCTCAAGAGACCCAGTACTTC.

There are a few counts of this clone. The chain combines TRBV29-1 with TRBJ1-5; D possibly corresponds to TRBD1 (5 bases). The CDR3 loop spans 12 amino acids. V gave up 6 bases and J gave up 4 bases, with 10 bases separating them. Germline CDR1 is SQVTM and CDR2 is ANQGSEA. The CDR3 DNA reads TGCAGCGTAGGGGCTGCTAATCAGCCCCAGCATTTT. As protein: CSVGAANQPQHF. The full variable domain, with the rest looked up from reference TRBV29-1 and TRBJ1-5, is SAVISQKPSRDICQRGTSLTIQCQVDSQVTMMFWYRQQPGQSLTLIATANQGSEATYESGFVIDKFPISRPNLTFSTLTVSNMSPEDSSIYLCSVGAANQPQHFGDGTRLSIL.

The genes are TRBV9 and TRBJ1-2; D call uncertain. V lost 3 bases and J 5 bases, leaving 17 bases between the germline ends. The CDR3 covers 15 residues. CDR1 is SGDLS, CDR2 YYNGEE, per germline. The CDR3 reads CASSGEDWTVYGYTF. CDR3 nucleotides: TGTGCCAGCAGCGGAGAGGACTGGACGGTGTATGGCTACACCTTC.

The rearrangement links TRBV7-6 to TRBJ1-5; the D is unclear. The CDR3 runs to 13 residues. The germline V gene encodes CDR1 SGHVS and CDR2 FNYEAQ. V was pared by 2 bases and J by 6 bases, with 8 bases between. The chain's CDR3 is CASSLNSGQPQHF. The DNA of the CDR3 is TGTGCCAGCAGCTTAAATAGCGGTCAGCCCCAGCATTTT.

The V gene is TRBV7-8, the J gene TRBJ1-4; perhaps TRBD1 as D (6 bases). Germline CDR1 and CDR2: SGHVS and FQNEAQ. V lost 7 bases to trimming and J lost 8 bases, with 23 bases between them. CDR3 size: 16 residues. The CDR3 here is CASTVQGQGLGEKLFF. The CDR3, as DNA: TGTGCCAGCACCGTTCAGGGTCAGGGGCTGGGAGAAAAACTGTTTTTT. Looking up the rest from reference TRBV7-8 and TRBJ1-4 gives the full variable domain: GAGVSQSPRYKVAKRGQDVALRCDPISGHVSLFWYQQALGQGPEFLTYFQNEAQLDKSGLPSDRFFAERPEGSVSTLKIQRTQQEDSAVYLCASTVQGQGLGEKLFFGSGTQLSVL.

V and J are TRBV19 and TRBJ2-3, with D possibly matching TRBD2 (7 bases). The CDR3 consists of 16 residues. CDR1 and CDR2 (germline): LNHDA, SQIVND (reference sequence). V was shortened by 6 bases and J by 1 base, with 17 bases between the two germline ends. The CDR3 is CASSTRGGGRTDTQYF. Here the CDR3 DNA reads TGTGCCAGTAGCACAAGGGGAGGGGGGCGCACAGATACGCAGTATTTT.

This clone is a singleton in its sample. The V and J genes are TRBV2 and TRBJ2-1, with 7 bases fitting TRBD1. The germline V gene has CDR1 SNHLY and CDR2 FYNNEI. Trimming took 5 bases from V and 5 from J; bases not matched to a gene: 6. The length of the CDR3 is 14 residues. CDR3 in amino acids: CASSLGTANNEQFF. The DNA of the CDR3 is TGTGCCAGCAGTCTCGGGACAGCCAACAATGAGCAGTTCTTC.

The V gene is TRBV5-1, the J gene TRBJ2-5; perhaps TRBD1 as D (6 bases). V lost 0 bases and J lost 2, with 11 bases in between. CDR3 length: 15 amino acids. Germline values: CDR1 SGHRS, CDR2 YFSETQ. In nucleotides, the CDR3 is TGCGCCAGCAGCTTGGGGGGGACAAAACAAGAGACCCAGTACTTC. It yields the protein CASSLGGTKQETQYF.

The chain uses TRBV6-1 and TRBJ1-1, with D perhaps matching TRBD1 (6 bases). The CDR3 runs 14 residues. Per the germline V gene, CDR1 is MNHNS and CDR2 is SASEGT. Trimming cost V 2 bases and J 2 bases, with 9 bases left between them. CDR3 sequence (DNA): TGTGCCAGCAGTGAAACCAGGGGTAACACTGAAGCTTTCTTT. Translating it yields CASSETRGNTEAFF.

V gene TRBV5-1 combines with J gene TRBJ2-3; TRBD2 is a possible D gene (7 bases). The V end lost 2 bases, the J end lost 4 bases, and 17 bases lay between the germline ends. The CDR3 loop spans 16 amino acids. The germline V gene has CDR1 SGHRS and CDR2 YFSETQ. The CDR3 is CASSFGGGRGADTQYF. The DNA of the CDR3 is TGCGCCAGCAGCTTTGGCGGGGGCCGGGGGGCAGATACGCAGTATTTT.

This clone was observed a few times. This chain joins TRBV27 and TRBJ2-3, with D perhaps TRBD1 (6 bases). V lost 2 bases and J lost 0, with 9 bases in between. This CDR3 is built from 15 residues. Per the germline V gene, CDR1 is MNHEY and CDR2 is SMNVEV (reference sequence). This CDR3 is CASSLDGQSTDTQYF. The CDR3 DNA reads as TGTGCCAGCAGTTTAGACGGACAGAGCACAGATACGCAGTATTTT.

The chain is built from TRBV7-9 and TRBJ1-1; 7 bases map to TRBD1. The CDR3 spans 16 residues. Germline V gives CDR1 SEHNR, CDR2 FQNEAQ (reference sequence). V lost 5 bases and J lost 8; bases outside the gene matches: 17. CDR3 residues: CASSPRQGYEVREAFF. The CDR3 DNA reads as TGTGCCAGCAGCCCTAGACAGGGTTACGAGGTTAGGGAAGCTTTCTTT.

The rearrangement joins TRBV10-3 to TRBJ2-6; the D gene is possibly TRBD2 (5 bases). This CDR3 is built from 16 residues. Trimming stripped 2 bases from V and 5 bases from J, with 13 bases between. Germline CDR1 ENHRY, CDR2 SYGVKD. The CDR3 sequence is CAISEPDWGRANVLTF. The DNA of the CDR3 is TGTGCCATCAGTGAGCCGGACTGGGGTCGGGCCAACGTCCTGACTTTC.

This clone was picked up a small number of times. The rearrangement links TRBV2 to TRBJ2-3, with 8 bases aligning to TRBD2. Germline assignment: CDR1 SNHLY and CDR2 FYNNEI. CDR3 length: 11 residues. V trimming: 7 bases; J trimming: 9 bases; junction bases outside the gene matches: 3. DNA for the CDR3: TGTGCCAGCACCTCGGGGGGGACGCAGTATTTT. Encoded protein: CASTSGGTQYF.

The rearrangement joins TRBV29-1 to TRBJ2-7, with 12 bases that match TRBD2. V shed 6 bases, J shed 3 bases, and the junction held 9 bases outside the gene matches. CDR3 length equals 15 residues. Germline-derived CDR1 and CDR2 are SQVTM and ANQGSEA. The CDR3 DNA is TGCAGCGTAGACTTGAGACTAGCGGGAGTCTACGAGCAGTACTTC. It is translated as CSVDLRLAGVYEQYF.

V is TRBV6-6 and J is TRBJ1-1; no definite D call. V was clipped by 7 bases and J by 5 bases, with 11 bases between them. CDR3 length: 12 amino acids. The germline gives CDR1 MNHNY, CDR2 SVGAGI (reference sequence). The chain's CDR3 is CASNIHETEAFF. CDR3 bases: TGTGCCAGCAACATACACGAAACTGAAGCTTTCTTT.

The V call is TRBV4-2, the J call TRBJ2-1; TRBD2 agrees at 12 bases. V trimming: 2 bases; J trimming: 15 bases; junction bases outside the gene matches: 5. The V gene's germline CDR1 is LGHNA and CDR2 YNFKEQ. This CDR3 has 13 amino acids. The chain's CDR3 is CASSQLTSGSLFF. DNA of the CDR3: TGTGCCAGCAGCCAATTGACTAGCGGGAGTTTGTTCTTC.

This rearrangement joins TRBV11-1 to TRBJ2-1, with TRBD2 identical over 7 bases. V shed 5 bases and J 8 bases; nucleotides not matched to a gene: 15. Per germline, CDR1 SGHAT and CDR2 FQDESV (reference sequence). CDR3 size: 16 residues. The chain's CDR3 is CASSPRGDPAGDEQFF. CDR3 DNA: TGTGCCAGCAGCCCCCGGGGGGATCCGGCCGGCGATGAGCAGTTCTTC. Combining the CDR3 with reference TRBV11-1 and TRBJ2-1 gives the whole variable domain EAEVAQSPRYKITEKSQAVAFWCDPISGHATLYWYRQILGQGPELLVQFQDESVVDDSQLPKDRFSAERLKGVDSTLKIQPAELGDSAMYLCASSPRGDPAGDEQFFGPGTRLTVL.